A single sample is the source of the 7 T cell receptor beta chains below, sequenced in a study of shared clonotypes between healthy human individuals. Measured with immunoSEQ multiplex PCR; TCRdb has only the in-frame clones, and not every one. The table shows about 800,000 clones, with 95% to 97% occurring only once. Naive CD8 cells lacked CD45RO and underwent positive selection for CCR7, leaving out terminally differentiated effector memory CD45RA+ cells. The sample consisted of naive CD8+ T cells sorted from blood. These receptors were obtained from a man aged 30 to 39 in good health.

The chain joins TRBV4-1 to TRBJ2-5; tentatively, D is TRBD2 (5 bases). CDR1 MGHRA and CDR2 YSYEKL come from the germline V gene. Between the trimmed V and J ends, which lost 4 bases and 2 bases, there was a span of 20 bases. The CDR3 runs 17 residues. The chain's CDR3 is CASSPQPGLAEQETQYF. DNA of the CDR3: TGCGCCAGCAGCCCCCAACCGGGTCTAGCAGAACAAGAGACCCAGTACTTC.

The V and J genes are TRBV7-9 and TRBJ2-1, with D perhaps TRBD2 (6 bases). CDR1 is SEHNR, CDR2 FQNEAQ, per germline (reference sequence). Trimming removed 5 bases from V and 7 bases from J, with 12 bases in between. This CDR3 has 13 residues. CDR3 nucleotide sequence: TGTGCCAGCAGCCTGGGACTGGTGAATGAGCAGTTCTTC. It specifies CASSLGLVNEQFF.

The chain combines TRBV10-3 with TRBJ2-1, with 10 bases fitting TRBD2. The CDR3 contains 15 residues. Germline V CDR1 and CDR2: ENHRY, SYGVKD. J gave up 6 bases and V 6 bases, and 8 bases lay outside the gene matches. Written as DNA, the CDR3 is TGTGCCATCAGGGGCGGGATAGCGGGAGGCAATGAGCAGTTCTTC. This sequence encodes CAIRGGIAGGNEQFF.

V is TRBV7-9 and J is TRBJ2-1, with 13 bases aligning to TRBD2. Germline V gene data show CDR1 as SEHNR and CDR2 as FQNEAQ (reference sequence). The CDR3 is 16 amino acids. The V segment lost 4 bases and the J segment 7 bases; nucleotides outside the gene matches: 7. The CDR3 loop reads CASSSPRTSGRNEQFF. CDR3 bases: TGTGCCAGCAGCTCTCCCCGGACTAGCGGGAGAAATGAGCAGTTCTTC.

V is TRBV13 and J is TRBJ1-5; maybe TRBD1 (5 bases). Trimming removed 4 bases from V and 1 base from J, with 17 bases in between. CDR3 size: 17 residues. Germline CDR1 and CDR2: PRHDT and FYEKMQ (reference sequence). The CDR3 nucleotides read TGTGCCAGCAGCTCCCTAGGGACCGATGGGAGCAATCAGCCCCAGCATTTT. This sequence encodes CASSSLGTDGSNQPQHF.

The chain employs TRBV5-5 and TRBJ2-7; unclear D gene. This CDR3 spans 13 amino acids. The V gene's germline CDR1 is SGHKS and CDR2 YYEKEE (reference sequence). V was cut by 4 bases and J by 3 bases, with 11 bases left in between. CDR3 bases: TGTGCCAGCAGCCTAGACTGGATCTACGAGCAGTACTTC. This encodes CASSLDWIYEQYF.

V and J are TRBV10-1 and TRBJ1-1; D not certain. The V gene's germline CDR1 is WNHNN and CDR2 SYGVQD (reference sequence). V lost 3 bases to trimming and J lost 2 bases, with 13 bases between them. This CDR3 has 15 amino acids. The CDR3 sequence is CASSESTWGNTEAFF. CDR3 sequence (DNA): TGCGCCAGCAGTGAATCTACATGGGGAAACACTGAAGCTTTCTTT.